A single sample gave rise to the 5 T cell receptor beta chains below, sequenced in a study of blood T cell repertoires in COVID-19. Sequenced by immunoSEQ multiplex PCR; TCRdb stores in-frame clones only, minus some. The profile shows some 130,000 clones, over 60% of them singletons. Sequenced: peripheral blood. These receptors were obtained from a woman of 80 years or more with acute or convalescent COVID-19.

The J gene is TRBJ2-1, the V gene TRBV7-3; D possibly corresponds to TRBD2 (7 bases). V was cut by 5 bases and J by 10 bases, with 18 bases left in between. The CDR3 sequence is 14 residues long. CDR1 and CDR2 from the germline V gene are SGHTA and FQGTGA. The CDR3 loop reads CASSLQGTTGEQFF. The CDR3 coding sequence is TGTGCCAGCAGCCTGCAGGGGACTACCGGCGAGCAGTTCTTC.

The chain joins TRBV7-2 to TRBJ2-7; TRBD1 matches 8 bases. Per germline, CDR1 SGHTA and CDR2 FQGNSA. The junction had 6 bases not matched to a gene; V was cut back by 2 bases and J by 3 bases. The CDR3 is 15 amino acids. The CDR3 loop reads CASSLTGTGYYEQYF. The CDR3 DNA follows: TGTGCCAGCAGCTTAACCGGGACAGGATACTACGAGCAGTACTTC. The whole variable domain, remainder taken from reference TRBV7-2 and TRBJ2-7, is GAGVSQSPSNKVTEKGKDVELRCDPISGHTALYWYRQSLGQGLEFLIYFQGNSAPDKSGLPSDRFSAERTGGSVSTLTIQRTQQEDSAVYLCASSLTGTGYYEQYFGPGTRLTVT.

This clone was seen only a few times. CDR3 sequence (DNA): TGTGCCTGGAGGCGACCAGGGGATTCGAACACTGAAGCTTTCTTT. This gives the protein CAWRRPGDSNTEAFF. This chain connects TRBV30 to TRBJ1-1; tentatively, D is TRBD1 (6 bases). The V gene's germline CDR1 is GTSNPN and CDR2 SVGIG (reference sequence). V lost 3 bases to trimming and J lost 1 base, with 15 bases between them. The CDR3 is made up of 15 amino acids.

V is TRBV19 and J is TRBJ1-5, with 7 bases fitting TRBD1. CDR1 is LNHDA, CDR2 SQIVND, per germline (reference sequence). The CDR3 has 14 residues. Trimming at V came to 3 bases and at J to 7 bases, leaving 6 bases not matched to a gene. The DNA for the CDR3 is TGTGCCAGTAGTATGGGAGACAGGGTACAGCCCCAGCATTTT. This encodes CASSMGDRVQPQHF.

This chain uses TRBV10-3 with TRBJ2-3; 7 bases are shared with TRBD1. The CDR3 covers 14 residues. The V and J ends lost 10 bases and 2 bases, in that order; junction bases with no gene match: 9. Per germline, CDR1 ENHRY and CDR2 SYGVKD. Written as DNA, the CDR3 is TGTGCCACCTTGACAGGGACCCCCACAGATACGCAGTATTTT. Amino acid sequence: CATLTGTPTDTQYF.